A selection of T cell receptor beta chains follows, all from one sample in a study of T cell repertoires in MIS-A myocarditis. Measured with immunoSEQ multiplex PCR; TCRdb has only the in-frame clones, and not every one. The sample lists about 15,000 clones, 74% occurring once. The sample was left ventricle heart tissue obtained at autopsy. These receptor sequences come from a man aged 18 to 35 with fulminant myocarditis from multisystem inflammatory syndrome in adults (MIS-A) after COVID-19. The CDR3 runs from the conserved cysteine through the conserved F or W. A D gene is named only where the DNA matches it firmly. The size of a clone is reported for some rows only, either as once, few or many, or as a class for expanded clones.

size: NA; V: TRBV11-2; J: TRBJ1-3; D: NA; CDR3: CASSPMVGNTIYF; DNA: TGTGCCAGCAGCCCAATGGTTGGAAACACCATATATTTT
size: NA; V: TRBV2; J: TRBJ1-5; D: TRBD1; CDR3: CASSALRTGNQPQHF; DNA: TGTGCCAGCAGCGCCCTTAGGACAGGGAACCAGCCCCAGCATTTT
size: few; V: TRBV7-9; J: TRBJ1-1; D: NA; CDR3: CASSPRTAMNTEAFF; DNA: TGTGCCAGCAGCCCCAGGACAGCTATGAACACTGAAGCTTTCTTT
size: NA; V: TRBV4-2; J: TRBJ2-2; D: TRBD2; CDR3: CASSQGGLAMNTGELFF; DNA: TGTGCCAGCAGCCAAGGGGGACTAGCGATGAACACCGGGGAGCTGTTTTTT
size: NA; V: TRBV5-1; J: TRBJ2-2; D: TRBD2; CDR3: CASSLRTSGSTGELFF; DNA: TGCGCCAGCAGCTTAAGGACTAGCGGGAGTACCGGGGAGCTGTTTTTT
size: NA; V: TRBV30; J: TRBJ1-1; D: NA; CDR3: CAWSVQGLTEAFF; DNA: TGTGCCTGGAGTGTACAAGGGTTGACTGAAGCTTTCTTT
size: once; V: TRBV4-3; J: TRBJ1-2; D: NA; CDR3: CASSQDRALNGYTF; DNA: TGCGCCAGCAGCCAAGACAGGGCGTTAAATGGCTACACCTTC
size: NA; V: TRBV6-1; J: TRBJ2-7; D: NA; CDR3: CASSEEGYSYEQYF; DNA: TGTGCCAGCAGTGAAGAAGGATACTCCTACGAGCAGTACTTC
size: NA; V: TRBV14; J: TRBJ2-5; D: NA; CDR3: CASSQVVGQETQYF; DNA: TGTGCCAGCAGCCAAGTTGTCGGCCAAGAGACCCAGTACTTC
size: NA; V: TRBV5-1; J: TRBJ1-3; D: NA; CDR3: CASSLGTGGNTIYF; DNA: TGCGCCAGCAGCCTGGGGACTGGAGGAAACACCATATATTTT
size: NA; V: TRBV27; J: TRBJ1-1; D: NA; CDR3: CASSLAPQYSAEAFF; DNA: TGTGCCAGCAGTTTAGCCCCTCAATATTCGGCTGAAGCTTTCTTT
size: NA; V: TRBV7-9; J: TRBJ1-2; D: NA; CDR3: CASSFRDFPRYGYTF; DNA: TGTGCCAGCAGCTTTAGGGATTTCCCCCGCTATGGCTACACCTTC
size: few; V: TRBV27; J: TRBJ2-7; D: NA; CDR3: CASSVRIAYEQYF; DNA: TGTGCCAGCAGTGTACGGATCGCCTACGAGCAGTACTTC
size: NA; V: TRBV7-5; J: TRBJ1-2; D: NA; CDR3: CARSLVWSWNYGYTF; DNA: TGTGCCAGAAGCTTAGTCTGGTCCTGGAACTATGGCTACACCTTC
size: NA; V: TRBV19; J: TRBJ1-5; D: NA; CDR3: CASSIGTASNQPQHF; DNA: TGTGCCAGTAGTATCGGGACGGCGAGCAATCAGCCCCAGCATTTT
size: NA; V: TRBV9; J: TRBJ2-3; D: TRBD2; CDR3: CASSAQGTSADTQYF; DNA: TGTGCCAGCAGCGCTCAGGGGACTAGCGCAGATACGCAGTATTTT
size: NA; V: TRBV5-8; J: TRBJ1-1; D: NA; CDR3: CASSLTGSYGEAFF; DNA: TGTGCCAGCAGCCTGACGGGGTCCTATGGTGAAGCTTTCTTT
size: NA; V: TRBV2; J: TRBJ2-7; D: NA; CDR3: CASSDYYEQYF; DNA: TGTGCCAGCAGTGACTACTACGAGCAGTACTTC
size: NA; V: TRBV7-2; J: TRBJ2-3; D: NA; CDR3: CASSLNGADSTDTQYF; DNA: TGTGCCAGCAGCTTAAATGGGGCCGATAGCACAGATACGCAGTATTTT
size: NA; V: TRBV19; J: TRBJ1-5; D: TRBD1; CDR3: CASRRYLDRTGDQPQHF; DNA: TGTGCCAGTAGGCGTTATCTTGATCGGACAGGGGATCAGCCCCAGCATTTT
size: NA; V: TRBV11-2; J: TRBJ2-5; D: NA; CDR3: CASSLRRDGPQETQYF; DNA: TGTGCCAGCAGCTTACGGCGGGACGGCCCACAAGAGACCCAGTACTTC
size: medium-sized; V: TRBV29-1; J: TRBJ1-1; D: TRBD1; CDR3: CSGQGARGTEAFF; DNA: TGCAGCGGGCAGGGGGCAAGAGGCACTGAAGCTTTCTTT
size: NA; V: TRBV7-9; J: TRBJ1-1; D: NA; CDR3: CASSPGQINTEAFF; DNA: TGTGCCAGCAGCCCAGGACAGATAAACACTGAAGCTTTCTTT
size: NA; V: TRBV19; J: TRBJ2-3; D: TRBD2; CDR3: CATRPPGLATDTQYF; DNA: TGTGCCACCAGACCGCCGGGACTAGCCACAGATACGCAGTATTTT
size: NA; V: TRBV19; J: TRBJ1-5; D: NA; CDR3: CASSIFKGGSDQNQPQHF; DNA: TGTGCCAGTAGTATATTTAAGGGGGGGTCAGACCAGAATCAGCCCCAGCATTTT
size: NA; V: TRBV7-2; J: TRBJ2-7; D: NA; CDR3: CASSLDGVLDEQYF; DNA: TGTGCCAGCAGCTTAGATGGGGTCTTGGACGAGCAGTACTTC
size: NA; V: TRBV19; J: TRBJ1-2; D: TRBD1; CDR3: CASSIVTGQMYGYTF; DNA: TGTGCCAGTAGTATAGTAACGGGACAGATGTATGGCTACACCTTC
size: NA; V: TRBV11-2; J: TRBJ2-2; D: NA; CDR3: CASSPRREITGELFF; DNA: TGTGCCAGCAGCCCCCGCCGGGAGATCACCGGGGAGCTGTTTTTT
size: NA; V: TRBV6-2/TRBV6-3; J: TRBJ2-3; D: TRBD2; CDR3: CASSLAGETDTQYF; DNA: TGTGCCAGCAGCCTAGCGGGGGAGACAGATACGCAGTATTTT